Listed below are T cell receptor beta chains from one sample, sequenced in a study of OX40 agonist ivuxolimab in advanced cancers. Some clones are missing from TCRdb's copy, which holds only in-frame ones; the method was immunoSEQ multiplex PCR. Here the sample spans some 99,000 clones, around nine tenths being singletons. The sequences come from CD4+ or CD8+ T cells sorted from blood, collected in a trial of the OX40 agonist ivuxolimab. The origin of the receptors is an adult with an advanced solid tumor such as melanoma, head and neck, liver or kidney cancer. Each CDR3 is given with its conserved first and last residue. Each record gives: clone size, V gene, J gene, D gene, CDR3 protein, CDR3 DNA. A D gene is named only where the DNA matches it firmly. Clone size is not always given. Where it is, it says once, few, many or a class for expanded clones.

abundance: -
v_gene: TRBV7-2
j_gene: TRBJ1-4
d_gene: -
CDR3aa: CASSLQGTSGEKLFF
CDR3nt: TGTGCCAGCAGCTTACAGGGGACTAGTGGTGAAAAACTGTTTTTT

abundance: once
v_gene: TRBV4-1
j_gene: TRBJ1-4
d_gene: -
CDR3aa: CASSQAGRTDEKLFF
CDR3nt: TGCGCCAGCAGCCAAGCAGGAAGGACCGATGAAAAACTGTTTTTT

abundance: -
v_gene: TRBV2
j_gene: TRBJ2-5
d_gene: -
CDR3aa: CASSESGGGGGETQYF
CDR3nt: TGTGCCAGCAGTGAGTCCGGTGGAGGGGGCGGAGAGACCCAGTACTTC

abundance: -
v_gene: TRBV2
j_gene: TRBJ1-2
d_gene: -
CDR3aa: CASSEALQTYGYTF
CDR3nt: TGTGCCAGCAGTGAAGCGCTTCAGACCTATGGCTACACCTTC

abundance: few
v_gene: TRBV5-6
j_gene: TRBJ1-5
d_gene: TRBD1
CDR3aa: CASSLAGTGRNQPQHF
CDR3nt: TGTGCCAGCAGCTTGGCGGGGACAGGGCGAAATCAGCCCCAGCATTTT

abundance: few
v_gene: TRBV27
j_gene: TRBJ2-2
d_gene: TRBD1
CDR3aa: CASSSSGTVTGELFF
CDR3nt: TGTGCCAGCAGTTCCTCCGGGACAGTTACCGGGGAGCTGTTTTTT

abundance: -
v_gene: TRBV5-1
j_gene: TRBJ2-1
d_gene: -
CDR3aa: CASSGSGGTHNEQFF
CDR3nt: TGCGCCAGCAGCGGTAGTGGGGGGACCCACAATGAGCAGTTCTTC

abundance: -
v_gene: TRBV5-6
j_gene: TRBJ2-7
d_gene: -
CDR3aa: CASSFDRISYEQYF
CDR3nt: TGTGCCAGCAGTTTTGACAGGATATCATACGAGCAGTACTTC

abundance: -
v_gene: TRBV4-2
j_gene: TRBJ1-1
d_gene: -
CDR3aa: CASSGLGGPMNTEAFF
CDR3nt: TGTGCCAGCAGCGGGCTGGGGGGACCAATGAACACTGAAGCTTTCTTT

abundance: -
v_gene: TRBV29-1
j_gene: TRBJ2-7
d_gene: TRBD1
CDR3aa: CSVRGGQGVYEQYF
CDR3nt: TGCAGCGTGCGAGGGGGACAGGGTGTCTACGAGCAGTACTTC

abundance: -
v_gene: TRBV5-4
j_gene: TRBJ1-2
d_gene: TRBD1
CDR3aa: CASSRWTGGNYGYTF
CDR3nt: TGTGCCAGCAGCCGATGGACAGGGGGCAACTATGGCTACACCTTC

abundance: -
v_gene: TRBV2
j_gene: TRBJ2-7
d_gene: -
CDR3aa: CATMTGRGIYEQYF
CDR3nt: TGTGCCACCATGACGGGTAGGGGGATCTACGAGCAGTACTTC

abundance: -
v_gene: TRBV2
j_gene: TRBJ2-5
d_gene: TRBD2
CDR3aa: CASSPEATGGETQYF
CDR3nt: TGTGCCAGCAGCCCCGAGGCGACCGGGGGGGAGACCCAGTACTTC

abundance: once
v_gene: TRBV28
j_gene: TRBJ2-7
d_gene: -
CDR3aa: CASSFQRSSYEQYF
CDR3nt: TGTGCCAGCAGTTTTCAGCGGAGCTCCTACGAGCAGTACTTC

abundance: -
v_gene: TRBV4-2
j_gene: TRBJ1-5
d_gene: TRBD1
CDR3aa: CASSQGEGADSNQPQHF
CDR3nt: TGTGCCAGCAGCCAAGGTGAGGGGGCGGATAGCAATCAGCCCCAGCATTTT

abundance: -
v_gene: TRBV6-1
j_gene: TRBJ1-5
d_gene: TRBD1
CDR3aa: CASSQQGGLPQHF
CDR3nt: TGTGCCAGCAGTCAACAGGGGGGGTTGCCCCAGCATTTT